These T cell receptor beta chains were read from a single sample in a study of blood T cell repertoires in COVID-19. TCRdb's copy holds only in-frame clones and misses some; the assay was immunoSEQ multiplex PCR. The sample comprises around 75,000 clones, under 90% of which are singletons, and about 2.4% rests with the top ten. The sample was peripheral blood. The receptors were sampled from a human donor in a cohort sampled during active COVID-19. CDR3s include the opening cysteine and the closing phenylalanine or tryptophan. A D gene is named only where the DNA matches it firmly. Clone sizes are given selectively: once, few, many, or a class where the clone is expanded.

d_call j_call clone_size v_call cdr3_aa cdr3_nt
- TRBJ1-5 - TRBV5-8 CASSLGPSGNQPQHF TGTGCCAGCAGCTTGGGCCCGTCGGGCAATCAGCCCCAGCATTTT
TRBD1 TRBJ1-1 once TRBV7-8 CASSPRDRGRDTEAFF TGTGCCAGCAGCCCCCGGGACAGGGGGCGGGACACTGAAGCTTTCTTT
- TRBJ2-3 once TRBV4-1 CASSQGWGGTDTQYF TGCGCCAGCAGCCAAGGGTGGGGAGGCACAGATACGCAGTATTTT
TRBD2 TRBJ2-7 - TRBV27 CASRTSGRAAPQGHYEQYF TGTGCCAGCAGGACTAGCGGGAGGGCCGCGCCTCAGGGACACTACGAGCAGTACTTC
- TRBJ1-5 - TRBV7-9 CASSLLNQPQHF TGTGCCAGCAGCTTACTGAATCAGCCCCAGCATTTT
- TRBJ2-2 - TRBV9 CASSVSRTGELFF TGTGCCAGCAGCGTAAGCCGAACCGGGGAGCTGTTTTTT
TRBD2 TRBJ2-7 - TRBV11-2 CASSSGLAGVYEQYF TGTGCCAGCAGCTCGGGACTAGCGGGGGTCTACGAGCAGTACTTC
- TRBJ2-3 - TRBV18 CASSSVVTDTQYF TGTGCCAGCTCATCGGTAGTCACAGATACGCAGTATTTT
- TRBJ2-2 - TRBV4-1 CASSSDWTSNTGELFF TGCGCCAGCAGCTCGGACTGGACGTCTAACACCGGGGAGCTGTTTTTT
- TRBJ1-4 few TRBV7-2 CASSPRWGRSNEKLFF TGTGCCAGCAGCCCCCGCTGGGGCAGGAGCAATGAAAAACTGTTTTTT
- TRBJ2-7 once TRBV21-1 CASSDRDRPYEQYF TGTGCCAGCAGCGACCGGGACAGGCCCTACGAGCAGTACTTC
TRBD2 TRBJ2-5 - TRBV4-1 CASSQERVLAGAETQYF TGCGCCAGCAGCCAAGAACGTGTGTTAGCGGGGGCTGAGACCCAGTACTTC
TRBD1 TRBJ1-3 - TRBV18 CASSDTGGTGNTIYF TGTGCCAGCTCAGATACAGGGGGAACTGGAAACACCATATATTTT
- TRBJ1-4 - TRBV5-6 CASSLKGYHEKLFF TGTGCCAGCAGCTTGAAGGGGTATCACGAAAAACTGTTTTTT
- TRBJ2-2 - TRBV28 CASSSDRSGTGELFF TGTGCCAGCAGCTCCGACAGGAGCGGCACCGGGGAGCTGTTTTTT
- TRBJ1-2 - TRBV6-5 CASSYLGLFSYTF TGTGCCAGCAGTTACCTGGGCCTTTTTAGCTACACCTTC
- TRBJ1-2 - TRBV27 CASSLSMGVDGYTF TGTGCCAGCAGTTTATCGATGGGCGTGGATGGCTACACCTTC
- TRBJ2-1 - TRBV6-2/TRBV6-3 CASRPPGYNEQFF TGTGCCAGCCGCCCCCCGGGATACAATGAGCAGTTCTTC
- TRBJ1-6 - TRBV2 CASRPSSYNSPLHF TGTGCCAGCAGACCTAGCTCCTATAATTCACCCCTCCACTTT
- TRBJ2-4 - TRBV19 CASSPNRDTTKNIQYF TGTGCCAGTAGTCCCAACCGGGACACCACCAAAAACATTCAGTACTTC
TRBD1 TRBJ2-5 - TRBV7-9 CASSFRQGQETQYF TGTGCCAGCAGCTTCCGACAGGGGCAAGAGACCCAGTACTTC
TRBD2 TRBJ2-2 once TRBV19 CASSPSGRAAGELFF TGTGCCAGTAGCCCTAGCGGGAGGGCCGCCGGGGAGCTGTTTTTT
- TRBJ1-1 - TRBV18 CASSPRTSNTEAFF TGTGCCAGCTCACCTCGGACATCGAACACTGAAGCTTTCTTT
- TRBJ1-5 - TRBV7-2 CASSLDGLRDQPQHF TGTGCCAGCAGCTTAGATGGGTTGAGGGATCAGCCCCAGCATTTT
- TRBJ1-4 - TRBV7-2 CASSLEVQGSRLFF TGTGCCAGCAGCTTAGAGGTTCAGGGTAGTAGACTGTTTTTT
TRBD1 TRBJ1-2 once TRBV5-1 CASSGTGGNYGYTF TGCGCCAGCAGCGGTACAGGGGGGAACTATGGCTACACCTTC
- TRBJ1-1 - TRBV7-2 CASSPEGWEWNTEAFF TGTGCCAGCAGCCCCGAGGGTTGGGAGTGGAACACTGAAGCTTTCTTT
- TRBJ1-1 - TRBV14 CASSQVRGYKNTEAFF TGTGCCAGCAGCCAAGTAAGGGGCTATAAGAACACTGAAGCTTTCTTT
TRBD1 TRBJ1-1 - TRBV15 CATSRGGQGNTEAFF TGTGCCACCAGCAGAGGGGGACAGGGGAACACTGAAGCTTTCTTT
TRBD1 TRBJ2-2 - TRBV6-2/TRBV6-3 CASSSPDRGSIGELFF TGTGCCAGCAGTTCGCCGGACAGGGGGTCGATCGGGGAGCTGTTTTTT
TRBD2 TRBJ2-1 - TRBV4-2 CASSRGLAGSNEQFF TGTGCCAGCAGCCGGGGACTAGCGGGCTCCAATGAGCAGTTCTTC
TRBD1 TRBJ1-1 - TRBV15 CATSRDPRDREDTEAFF TGTGCCACCAGCAGAGATCCCCGGGACAGGGAGGACACTGAAGCTTTCTTT
TRBD1 TRBJ1-5 - TRBV28 CASIPGQRNQPQHF TGTGCCAGTATACCGGGACAGCGCAATCAGCCCCAGCATTTT
- TRBJ1-1 once TRBV5-1 CASSWVGPLDRANTEAFF TGCGCCAGCAGCTGGGTGGGGCCATTGGACAGAGCGAACACTGAAGCTTTCTTT
- TRBJ1-5 - TRBV6-5 CASRSKGGNQPQHF TGTGCCAGCAGGTCCAAGGGGGGCAATCAGCCCCAGCATTTT
- TRBJ2-7 - TRBV7-8 CASSLGAISYEQYF TGTGCCAGCAGCTTAGGGGCAATCTCCTACGAGCAGTACTTC
- TRBJ2-7 - TRBV21-1 CASAGGGHYEQYF TGTGCCAGCGCCGGGGGGGGACACTACGAGCAGTACTTC
- TRBJ2-1 - TRBV12-3/TRBV12-4 CASKGLANEQFF TGTGCCAGCAAGGGACTGGCGAATGAGCAGTTCTTC
- TRBJ2-7 once TRBV18 CASSQPNGEKQYF TGTGCCAGCTCACAGCCGAACGGGGAAAAGCAGTACTTC
- TRBJ1-3 once TRBV11-2 CASSLEDYGPRGGNTIYF TGTGCCAGCAGCTTAGAAGATTATGGCCCGCGAGGCGGAAACACCATATATTTT